This entry features one TCR beta chain sequence. Antigen: not known. This sample is part of a study of Graves' ophthalmopathy and Graves' hyperthyroidism. Overall study context: Researchers obtained peripheral blood at initial diagnosis, before any treatment had begun.

Among the hyperthyroidism patients, all were newly diagnosed, aged 18 to 65, with under 2 months' duration. Study-level results: Detection in blood was also observed for most expanded thyroid clonotypes above 0.001 frequency.

From RNA, the CDR3 regions of TCR beta chains were amplified and sequenced. First-round RT-PCR relied on HTBI primers, and a second-round multiplex PCR came next. TCRdb called the multiplex PCR reads again in MiXCR, with one record for every CDR3 protein. The sample consists of 680,000 or so distinct CDR3 sequences, about a fifth of them appearing once. Material for sequencing was peripheral blood. This clonotype originated in a woman between 18 and 30 years old with stable Graves' hyperthyroidism. Some clones in this sample may be carry-over from other donors' samples.

CDR3 in amino acids: CASSPDRGPHTGELFF. CDR3 DNA sequence: TGTGCCAGCAGCCCTGACAGGGGGCCTCACACCGGGGAGCTGTTTTTT. V and J are TRBV11-2 and TRBJ2-2, with 10 bases matching TRBD1. Germline lookup yields CDR1 SGHAT and CDR2 FQNNGV. V trimming: 5 bases; J trimming: 3 bases; junction bases outside the gene matches: 6. This CDR3 spans 16 amino acids.